The 9 T cell receptor beta chains below all came from one sample that was sequenced in a study of neoadjuvant anti-PD-1 for oral cavity cancer. The method was immunoSEQ multiplex PCR; TCRdb's version includes in-frame clones alone and lacks a portion of them. The table has around 60,000 clones, around 85% seen once; the top ten hold 2% to 3%. The specimen comprised PBMCs, sampled before nivolumab (anti-PD-1) treatment. The receptors originated from a person aged 40 to 85 with oral cavity squamous cell carcinoma.

The genes are TRBV5-4 and TRBJ1-2; D unresolved. Germline loops: CDR1 SGHNT, CDR2 YYREEE (reference sequence). This CDR3 has 13 amino acids. Trimming took 4 bases from V and 6 from J, leaving 13 bases between them. CDR3 sequence: CASSLRVADGYTF. For the CDR3, the DNA is TGTGCCAGCAGCCTAAGGGTCGCGGATGGCTACACCTTC.

This chain connects TRBV7-9 to TRBJ2-7, with 8 bases lining up with TRBD1. The ends lost 5 bases at V and 1 base at J; junction bases unmatched: 7. Germline loops: CDR1 SEHNR, CDR2 FQNEAQ (reference sequence). This CDR3 comprises 15 residues. The CDR3 loop is CASSPRTGYSYEQYF. The CDR3 DNA follows: TGTGCCAGCAGCCCACGGACAGGGTATTCCTACGAGCAGTACTTC.

J is TRBJ2-1 and V is TRBV18, with TRBD2 matching over 10 bases. The length of the CDR3 is 16 residues. J lost 5 bases, V lost 4 bases, and 8 bases had no gene match. Per germline, CDR1 KGHSH and CDR2 LQKENI. CDR3 nucleotide sequence: TGTGCCAGCTCACTTCACCCAGCGGGAGGGGACAATGAGCAGTTCTTC. Translated: CASSLHPAGGDNEQFF.

The J gene is TRBJ2-5, the V gene TRBV7-2, with TRBD1 matching 10 bases. The CDR3 length is 18 residues. Germline V gene data show CDR1 as SGHTA and CDR2 as FQGNSA. J was trimmed by 2 bases and V by 3 bases; bases with no gene match: 12. This CDR3 reads CASSFVTPGQGIQETQYF. CDR3 coding DNA: TGTGCCAGCAGCTTTGTAACCCCGGGACAGGGGATTCAAGAGACCCAGTACTTC.

This clone was seen just once. V and J are TRBV4-2 and TRBJ2-3, with 16 bases lining up with TRBD2. The CDR3 extends over 19 amino acids. Germline loops: CDR1 LGHNA, CDR2 YNFKEQ. V was pared by 4 bases and J by 5 bases, with 12 bases of the junction left unmatched. The CDR3 sequence is CASSRTAPGLAGGQDTQYF. The CDR3 DNA reads as TGTGCCAGCAGCCGTACCGCTCCGGGACTAGCGGGAGGGCAAGATACGCAGTATTTT.

This chain's CDR3 is CASSTGLAGAANTGELFF. The CDR3 nucleotides read TGTGCCAGCAGCACGGGACTAGCGGGGGCCGCGAACACCGGGGAGCTGTTTTTT. The gene calls are TRBV7-8 and TRBJ2-2, with 14 bases lining up with TRBD2. In germline, CDR1 is SGHVS, CDR2 FQNEAQ. V trimming: 5 bases; J trimming: 0 bases; junction bases outside the gene matches: 5. This CDR3 has 18 residues.

This clone was picked up a small number of times. The chain is built from TRBV5-6 and TRBJ1-2; TRBD1 matches at 9 bases. Germline assignment: CDR1 SGHDT and CDR2 YYEEEE. The CDR3 runs 16 residues. V was clipped by 1 base and J by 4 bases; unmatched bases: 8. The CDR3 region is CASSLLGQGAGYGYTF. The CDR3 DNA follows: TGTGCCAGCAGCTTGTTGGGACAGGGAGCCGGCTATGGCTACACCTTC.

The CDR3 loop is CASSLERGLDNEQFF. Here the CDR3 DNA reads TGTGCCAGCAGCTTAGAACGGGGGCTAGACAATGAGCAGTTCTTC. This chain joins TRBV11-1 and TRBJ2-1, with D perhaps assigned TRBD1 or TRBD2 (6 bases each). Trimming took 1 base from V and 5 from J, leaving 12 bases between them. CDR1 SGHAT and CDR2 FQDESV come from the germline V gene (reference sequence). The length of the CDR3 is 15 residues.

This clone was observed a few times. The rearrangement joins TRBV29-1 to TRBJ2-3; maybe TRBD2 (5 bases). The CDR3 is 15 residues long. Germline V lookup: CDR1 SQVTM, CDR2 ANQGSEA. The ends were cut back, 1 base at V and 1 base at J, with 12 bases in the middle. The CDR3 protein is CSVEVGGTGTDTQYF. In DNA, the CDR3 is TGCAGCGTTGAAGTCGGAGGTACTGGCACAGATACGCAGTATTTT.